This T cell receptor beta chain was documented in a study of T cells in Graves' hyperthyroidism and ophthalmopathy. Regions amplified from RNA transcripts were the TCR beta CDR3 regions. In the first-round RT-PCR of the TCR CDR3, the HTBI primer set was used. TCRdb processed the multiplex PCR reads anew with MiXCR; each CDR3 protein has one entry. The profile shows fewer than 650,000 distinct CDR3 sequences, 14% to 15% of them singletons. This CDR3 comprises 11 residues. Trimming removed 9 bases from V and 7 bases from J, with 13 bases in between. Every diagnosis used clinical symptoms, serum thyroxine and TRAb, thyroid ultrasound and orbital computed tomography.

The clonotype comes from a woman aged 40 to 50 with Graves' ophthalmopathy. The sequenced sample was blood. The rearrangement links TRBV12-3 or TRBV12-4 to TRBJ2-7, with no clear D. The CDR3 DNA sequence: TGTGCCAGTACCTTTGGCAGGGAGCAGTACTTC. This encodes CASTFGREQYF.